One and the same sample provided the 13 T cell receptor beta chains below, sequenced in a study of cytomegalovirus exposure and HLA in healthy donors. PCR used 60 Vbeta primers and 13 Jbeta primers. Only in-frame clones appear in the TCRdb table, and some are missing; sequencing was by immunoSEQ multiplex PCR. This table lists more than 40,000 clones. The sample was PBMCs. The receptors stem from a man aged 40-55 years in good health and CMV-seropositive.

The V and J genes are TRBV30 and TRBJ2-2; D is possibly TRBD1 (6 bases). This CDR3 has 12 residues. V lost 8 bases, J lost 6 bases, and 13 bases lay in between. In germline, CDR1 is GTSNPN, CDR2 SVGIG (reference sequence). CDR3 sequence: CAANREAGELFF. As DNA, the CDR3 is TGTGCCGCGAACAGGGAAGCCGGGGAGCTGTTTTTT.

The CDR3 reads CASSQTGARGYGYTF. The CDR3, as DNA: TGTGCCAGCAGCCAGACAGGGGCTCGTGGCTATGGCTACACCTTC. The chain recombines TRBV7-6 with TRBJ1-2; 8 bases align to TRBD1. Unmatched junction bases numbered 9, after V lost 5 bases and J lost 4 bases. The CDR3 totals 15 residues. Germline CDR1 reads SGHVS; CDR2 reads FNYEAQ.

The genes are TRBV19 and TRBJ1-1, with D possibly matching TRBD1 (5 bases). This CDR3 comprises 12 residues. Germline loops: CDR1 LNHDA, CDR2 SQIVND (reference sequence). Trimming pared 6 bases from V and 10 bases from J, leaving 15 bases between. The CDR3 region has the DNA TGTGCCAGTAGCCCCCTGGGGCGAGGAGCTTTCTTT. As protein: CASSPLGRGAFF.

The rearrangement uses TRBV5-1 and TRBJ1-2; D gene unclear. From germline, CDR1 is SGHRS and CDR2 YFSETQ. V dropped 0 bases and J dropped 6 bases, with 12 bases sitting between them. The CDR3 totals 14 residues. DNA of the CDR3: TGCGCCAGCAGCTTGGCAACAGCGGCCGATGGCTACACCTTC. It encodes CASSLATAADGYTF.

The CDR3 nucleotides are TGTGCCTCTCAGACAGGGGGCTATGAAAAACTGTTTTTT. Amino acid sequence: CASQTGGYEKLFF. The chain employs TRBV30 and TRBJ1-4; 10 bases agree with TRBD1. The CDR3 is made up of 13 amino acids. V was clipped by 7 bases and J by 6 bases; unmatched bases: 5. Per germline, CDR1 GTSNPN and CDR2 SVGIG (reference sequence).

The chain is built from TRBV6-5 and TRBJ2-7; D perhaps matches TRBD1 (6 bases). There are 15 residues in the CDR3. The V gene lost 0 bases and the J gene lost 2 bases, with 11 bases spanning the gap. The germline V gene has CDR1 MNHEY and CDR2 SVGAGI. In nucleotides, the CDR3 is TGTGCCAGCAGTTACTCATTGGACAGCACCTACGAGCAGTACTTC. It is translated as CASSYSLDSTYEQYF.

In DNA, the CDR3 is TGTGCCAGCAGCTACGACCGGGACAGGGATCACGAGCAGTACTTC. Amino acids: CASSYDRDRDHEQYF. The chain is built from TRBV11-2 and TRBJ2-7; 9 bases line up with TRBD1. The ends lost 4 bases at V and 5 bases at J; junction bases unmatched: 9. Germline V gene data show CDR1 as SGHAT and CDR2 as FQNNGV. This CDR3 has 15 amino acids.

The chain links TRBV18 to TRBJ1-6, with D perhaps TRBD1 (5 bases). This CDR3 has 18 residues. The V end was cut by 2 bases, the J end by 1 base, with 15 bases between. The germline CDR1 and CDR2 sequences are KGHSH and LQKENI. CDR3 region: CASSPLQAVRSYNSPLHF. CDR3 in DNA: TGTGCCAGCTCACCATTACAGGCGGTGAGGTCCTATAATTCACCCCTCCACTTT.

The CDR3 reads CAIARQGNYGYTF. In nucleotides, the CDR3 is TGTGCCATCGCCCGACAGGGGAACTATGGCTACACCTTC. The V gene is TRBV10-3, the J gene TRBJ1-2, with TRBD1 identical over 8 bases. The CDR3 loop spans 13 amino acids. V lost 8 bases, J lost 2 bases, and 4 bases stayed unmatched. CDR1 is ENHRY, CDR2 SYGVKD, per germline.

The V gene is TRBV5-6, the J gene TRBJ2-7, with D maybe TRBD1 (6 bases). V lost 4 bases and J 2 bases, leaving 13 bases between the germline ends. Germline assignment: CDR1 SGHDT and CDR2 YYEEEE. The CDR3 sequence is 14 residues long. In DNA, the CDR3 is TGTGCCAGCAGCATAGGGGGTCGGGCCTACGAGCAGTACTTC. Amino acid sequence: CASSIGGRAYEQYF.

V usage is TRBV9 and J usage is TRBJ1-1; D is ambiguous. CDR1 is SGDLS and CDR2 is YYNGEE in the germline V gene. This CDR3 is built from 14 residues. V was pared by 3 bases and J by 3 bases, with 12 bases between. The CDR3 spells CASSGFEGDTEAFF. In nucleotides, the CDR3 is TGTGCCAGCAGCGGCTTTGAGGGTGACACTGAAGCTTTCTTT.

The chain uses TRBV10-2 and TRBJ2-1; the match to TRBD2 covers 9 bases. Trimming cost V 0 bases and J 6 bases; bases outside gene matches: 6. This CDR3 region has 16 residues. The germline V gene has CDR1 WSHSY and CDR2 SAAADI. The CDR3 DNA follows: TGCGCCAGCAGTGAGTCTGGTAGCGGGAGTTCCAATGAGCAGTTCTTC. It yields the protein CASSESGSGSSNEQFF.

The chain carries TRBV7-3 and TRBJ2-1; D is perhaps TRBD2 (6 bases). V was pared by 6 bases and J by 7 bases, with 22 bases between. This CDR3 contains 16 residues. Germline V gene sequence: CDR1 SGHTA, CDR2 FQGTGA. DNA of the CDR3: TGTGCCAGCAGTTTTAACGTCGGAGGGCCGGGGAATGAGCAGTTCTTC. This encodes CASSFNVGGPGNEQFF.